These 20 T cell receptor beta chains were sequenced from one sample in a study of regulatory T cells in long-lasting Graves disease. Through Arm-PCR of CDR3 regions and iRepertoire HTBI primers, TCR beta libraries were built. One entry per CDR3 protein, called by TCRdb with MiXCR from the multiplex PCR reads. The sample shows about 520,000 distinct CDR3 sequences, about 12% of them seen only once. Time point specified: newly diagnosed GD, antithyroid drugs for less than 3 months. The TCR library was prepared using RNA isolated from PBMCs. Another study also made use of these data, one on T cells in Graves' hyperthyroidism and ophthalmopathy.

This specimen consisted of peripheral blood mononuclear cells (PBMCs), obtained at new diagnosis, from a patient treated with antithyroid drugs. These receptors all come from a woman aged 25 to 39 with Graves disease.

This clonotype was found a few times. A clone one base away is much larger, so this may be a read error. The chain has TRBV3-1 and TRBJ2-5; D could derive from TRBD1 or TRBD2 (6 bases each). CDR3 length: 14 residues. With 1 base removed from V and 6 bases from J, the gap between germline ends came to 12 bases. Germline V gene sequence: CDR1 LGHDT, CDR2 YNNKEL (reference sequence). CDR3 protein: CASSQVGGWKTQYF. For the CDR3, the DNA is TGTGCCAGCAGCCAAGTGGGGGGCTGGAAGACCCAGTACTTC.

To note about this clonotype: A read error is likely, as this CDR3 ends without the conserved phenylalanine or tryptophan. The rearrangement joins TRBV27 to TRBJ2-1; 10 bases are a match to TRBD2. The length of the CDR3 is 14 residues. Germline V gene sequence: CDR1 MNHEY, CDR2 SMNVEV (reference sequence). The V segment lost 6 bases and the J segment 9 bases; nucleotides outside the gene matches: 8. CDR3 nucleotides: TGTGCCAGCAGACGAGCGGGAGGGCCCAGTGAGCAGTTCCTC. Translation gives CASRRAGGPSEQFL.

There are many counts of this clonotype. This chain joins TRBV25-1 and TRBJ1-2; the match to TRBD1 covers 7 bases. V dropped 8 bases and J dropped 8; count of bases not matched to a gene: 17. This CDR3 has 15 residues. CDR1 is MGHDK and CDR2 is SYGVNS in the germline V gene. CDR3 sequence (DNA): TGTGCCAGCCAGACGAGTTCAGGGACAGTCGAGGGCTACACCTTC. Residues: CASQTSSGTVEGYTF.

CDR3 loop: CASSLGGSNEKLFF. The CDR3 nucleotides are TGCGCCAGCAGCTTGGGGGGGTCTAATGAAAAACTGTTTTTT. V is TRBV5-1 and J is TRBJ1-4, with D perhaps TRBD1 (5 bases). There are 14 residues in the CDR3. The ends were cut back, 0 bases at V and 3 bases at J, with 6 bases in the middle. CDR1 and CDR2 from the germline V gene are SGHRS and YFSETQ.

This clonotype was counted ten times or more. J is TRBJ1-1 and V is TRBV10-2, with D possibly matching TRBD1 (5 bases). Trimming took off 3 bases at V and 6 bases at J, with 14 bases between the two ends. This CDR3 region has 14 residues. Germline V gene data show CDR1 as WSHSY and CDR2 as SAAADI. CDR3 region: CASSDPWGKAEAFF. In DNA, the CDR3 is TGCGCCAGCAGTGACCCATGGGGGAAGGCTGAAGCTTTCTTT.

At least ten counts were recorded for this clonotype. The chain employs TRBV5-4 and TRBJ2-3, with D possibly matching TRBD1 (5 bases). The V gene's germline CDR1 is SGHNT and CDR2 YYREEE (reference sequence). Trimming stripped 0 bases from V and 7 bases from J, with 6 bases between. The CDR3 extends over 12 amino acids. The CDR3 spells CASSLDRNTQYF. DNA for the CDR3: TGTGCCAGCAGCTTGGACAGGAATACGCAGTATTTT. The entire variable domain, with the rest obtained from reference TRBV5-4 and TRBJ2-3, is as follows: ETGVTQSPTHLIKTRGQQVTLRCSSQSGHNTVSWYQQALGQGPQFIFQYYREEENGRGNFPPRFSGLQFPNYSSELNVNALELDDSALYLCASSLDRNTQYFGPGTRLTVL.

This clonotype was observed many times. This chain uses TRBV30 with TRBJ1-1; the D is unclear. CDR3 size: 13 residues. Trimming removed 4 bases from V and 3 bases from J, with 12 bases in between. Germline V lookup: CDR1 GTSNPN, CDR2 SVGIG (reference sequence). The CDR3 sequence: CAWNRLDYTEAFF. For the CDR3, the DNA is TGTGCCTGGAATCGGTTGGATTACACTGAAGCTTTCTTT. Drawing the rest from reference TRBV30 and TRBJ1-1, the complete variable domain is SQTIHQWPATLVQPVGSPLSLECTVEGTSNPNLYWYRQAAGRGLQLLFYSVGIGQISSEVPQNLSASRPQDRQFILSSKKLLLSDSGFYLCAWNRLDYTEAFFGQGTRLTVV.

In this sample, this clonotype turned up many times. CDR3 protein: CASGTEGNTIYF. The CDR3 coding sequence is TGCGCCAGCGGGACAGAAGGAAACACCATATATTTT. The V gene is TRBV5-1, the J gene TRBJ1-3; 7 bases are a match to TRBD1. The V gene end was trimmed by 7 bases and the J gene end by 4 bases; junction bases not matched to a gene: 2. This CDR3 region has 12 residues. Germline V CDR1 and CDR2: SGHRS, YFSETQ.

This clonotype has more than one count but fewer than ten. The J gene is TRBJ2-7, the V gene TRBV9; D ambiguous. From germline, CDR1 is SGDLS and CDR2 YYNGEE. The CDR3 extends over 14 amino acids. V lost 6 bases and J lost 7, with 20 bases in between. CDR3 protein: CASNRTVIYEEQYF. Here the CDR3 DNA reads TGTGCCAGCAACCGGACGGTTATCTACGAGGAGCAGTACTTC.

This chain links TRBV29-1 with TRBJ2-2, with unresolved D. V was clipped by 4 bases and J by 1 base, with 4 bases between them. CDR3 length: 12 residues. Germline V gives CDR1 SQVTM, CDR2 ANQGSEA. Written as DNA, the CDR3 is TGCAGCGTTGTGGGGAACACCGGGGAGCTGTTTTTT. As protein: CSVVGNTGELFF.

This clonotype was seen repeatedly, ten times or more. The rearrangement links TRBV11-2 to TRBJ2-7; TRBD2 matches at 12 bases. J gave up 4 bases and V 5 bases, and 6 bases lay outside the gene matches. Germline V lookup: CDR1 SGHAT, CDR2 FQNNGV. This CDR3 has 15 amino acids. The CDR3 loop is CASSPWTSGIYEQYF. The CDR3 region has the DNA TGTGCCAGCAGCCCATGGACTAGCGGGATTTACGAGCAGTACTTC.

This clonotype was observed many times. V is TRBV5-5 and J is TRBJ2-5, with 11 bases that match TRBD2. The V and J ends lost 3 bases and 2 bases, in that order; junction bases with no gene match: 6. The CDR3 covers 16 residues. Germline CDR1 SGHKS, CDR2 YYEKEE (reference sequence). As DNA, the CDR3 is TGTGCCAGCAGCTCCACGGGACTAGCGGTACAAGAGACCCAGTACTTC. Encoded protein: CASSSTGLAVQETQYF.

The J gene is TRBJ1-2, the V gene TRBV6-2 or TRBV6-3, with 7 bases lining up with TRBD1. This CDR3 is 12 amino acids long. With V trimmed by 8 bases and J by 5 bases, 5 bases remained unmatched. CDR1 and CDR2 from the germline V gene are MNHEY and SVGEGT. This CDR3 reads CASSIRGYGYTF. CDR3 coding DNA: TGTGCCAGCTCCATCAGGGGGTATGGCTACACCTTC.

This chain joins TRBV19 and TRBJ2-1, with TRBD2 matching over 10 bases. This CDR3 contains 17 residues. V lost 1 base and J lost 4; bases outside the gene matches: 7. From germline, CDR1 is LNHDA and CDR2 SQIVND (reference sequence). CDR3 sequence reads: CASSIVGGTSAYNEQFF. The CDR3 nucleotides read TGTGCCAGTAGTATAGTAGGTGGGACTAGCGCGTACAATGAGCAGTTCTTC.

This clonotype was found a few times. The CDR3 is CASSPPPGPPNTEAFF. The CDR3 region has the DNA TGTGCCAGCTCACCACCCCCGGGACCGCCGAACACTGAAGCTTTCTTT. The chain carries TRBV18 and TRBJ1-1, with D maybe TRBD1 (5 bases). Germline assignment: CDR1 KGHSH and CDR2 LQKENI. V shed 0 bases and J shed 1 base, with 12 bases lying between them. CDR3 length equals 16 residues. Full variable domain (remainder filled in from reference TRBV18 and TRBJ1-1): NAGVMQNPRHLVRRRGQEARLRCSPMKGHSHVYWYRQLPEEGLKFMVYLQKENIIDESGMPKERFSAEFPKEGPSILRIQQVVRGDSAAYFCASSPPPGPPNTEAFFGQGTRLTVV.

There are many counts of this clonotype. V is TRBV28 and J is TRBJ1-4; D gene ambiguous. Trimming took 4 bases from V and 0 from J, leaving 12 bases between them. Germline V lookup: CDR1 MDHEN, CDR2 SYDVKM. The CDR3 is 16 amino acids. The CDR3 coding sequence is TGTGCCAGCAGTTCCCCGTGGACGGCAACTAATGAAAAACTGTTTTTT. This gives the protein CASSSPWTATNEKLFF. Full variable domain (outside the CDR3, taken from reference TRBV28 and TRBJ1-4): DVKVTQSSRYLVKRTGEKVFLECVQDMDHENMFWYRQDPGLGLRLIYFSYDVKMKEKGDIPEGYSVSREKKERFSLILESASTNQTSMYLCASSSPWTATNEKLFFGSGTQLSVL.

This clonotype was seen only a few times. The chain carries TRBV28 and TRBJ2-7; 7 bases are a match to TRBD1. The germline V gene has CDR1 MDHEN and CDR2 SYDVKM. V was clipped by 5 bases and J by 3 bases; unmatched bases: 10. CDR3 length: 15 amino acids. CDR3: CASSPETGSLYEQYF. The CDR3 nucleotides read TGTGCCAGCAGTCCCGAGACAGGGTCTCTCTACGAGCAGTACTTC.

This clonotype was detected ten times or more. The genes are TRBV20-1 and TRBJ1-1, with D possibly being TRBD1 (5 bases). Germline V gene sequence: CDR1 DFQATT, CDR2 SNEGSKA (reference sequence). CDR3 length: 16 amino acids. V was shortened by 6 bases and J by 0 bases, with 20 bases between the two germline ends. The CDR3 DNA reads TGCAGTGCCACAGGTGCAGGGCTTGGAATGAACACTGAAGCTTTCTTT. It specifies CSATGAGLGMNTEAFF.

In this sample, this clonotype turned up a few times. The chain has TRBV28 and TRBJ2-5; 8 bases fit TRBD1. This CDR3 spans 17 amino acids. V dropped 10 bases and J dropped 7; count of bases not matched to a gene: 23. Germline CDR1 is MDHEN and CDR2 is SYDVKM. The DNA for the CDR3 is TGTGCCACCAGCATGCAGGGGGCGAGTGGGCTGAGGAGGACCCAGTACTTC. As protein: CATSMQGASGLRRTQYF.

This clonotype came up many times. The rearrangement links TRBV30 to TRBJ2-7; 9 bases map to TRBD1. The CDR3 sequence is 14 residues long. V was clipped by 3 bases and J by 4 bases; unmatched bases: 7. Germline V gives CDR1 GTSNPN, CDR2 SVGIG (reference sequence). In DNA form, the CDR3 reads TGTGCCTGGAGGAGGACAGGGGTTTTGTACGAGCAGTACTTC. Its protein product is CAWRRTGVLYEQYF.